The 29 T cell receptor beta chains below were found in one sample sequenced in a study of blood T cell repertoires in COVID-19. The table came from immunoSEQ multiplex PCR; TCRdb's copy has only in-frame clones and leaves some out. The sample holds 75,000 or so clones; around 90% are singletons and the top ten take roughly 29%. The material sequenced was peripheral blood. The receptors come from a man aged 50-59 years with acute or convalescent COVID-19.

The chain recombines TRBV10-3 with TRBJ1-1; 9 bases fit TRBD1. This CDR3 has 15 amino acids. Trimming took 2 bases from V and 6 from J; bases not matched to a gene: 7. Germline V CDR1 and CDR2: ENHRY, SYGVKD. CDR3 coding DNA: TGTGCCATCAGTGAGCGGACAGGGGTCGAGTCTGAAGCTTTCTTT. Translated, it gives CAISERTGVESEAFF.

The chain links TRBV28 to TRBJ2-2; tentatively, D is TRBD2 (5 bases). Looked up from germline, CDR1 is MDHEN and CDR2 is SYDVKM. The CDR3 length is 17 residues. V gave up 3 bases and J gave up 4 bases, with 18 bases separating them. CDR3 DNA sequence: TGTGCCAGCAGTTTTCCGGGGTTGGTATCGGGCACCGGGGAGCTGTTTTTT. Its protein product is CASSFPGLVSGTGELFF.

This clone was observed once. The rearrangement links TRBV19 to TRBJ1-5, with a weak D call TRBD1 (6 bases). V gave up 9 bases and J gave up 7 bases, with 16 bases separating them. This CDR3 comprises 13 residues. Germline V gene data show CDR1 as LNHDA and CDR2 as SQIVND (reference sequence). CDR3 DNA: TGTGCCAGCTCCGGGGGGCTTACCCAGCCCCAGCATTTT. Translating it yields CASSGGLTQPQHF.

The chain carries TRBV28 and TRBJ1-1; 8 bases agree with TRBD1. Per the germline V gene, CDR1 is MDHEN and CDR2 is SYDVKM. V trimming: 1 base; J trimming: 1 base; junction bases outside the gene matches: 5. The length of the CDR3 is 16 residues. CDR3 protein: CASSLLSGTGNTEAFF. Here the CDR3 DNA reads TGTGCCAGCAGTTTATTATCGGGGACAGGGAACACTGAAGCTTTCTTT.

This clone was seen more than once but under ten times. The chain carries TRBV2 and TRBJ2-1, with 12 bases aligning to TRBD2. Germline V lookup: CDR1 SNHLY, CDR2 FYNNEI. Trimming took 6 bases from V and 5 from J; bases not matched to a gene: 5. The CDR3 runs to 15 residues. CDR3 bases: TGTGCCAGCAGGAGGACTAGCGGGGTGAACAATGAGCAGTTCTTC. Its translation: CASRRTSGVNNEQFF.

This clone was detected once. The V gene is TRBV27, the J gene TRBJ2-7, with D possibly being TRBD1 (6 bases). V lost 5 bases, J lost 3 bases, and 14 bases lay in between. The CDR3 spans 14 residues. CDR1 and CDR2 from the germline V gene are MNHEY and SMNVEV (reference sequence). The CDR3 sequence is CASSPRQAYYEQYF. The DNA of the CDR3 is TGTGCCAGCAGTCCCCGACAGGCCTACTACGAGCAGTACTTC.

This CDR3 reads CASSPPSGKVEQFF. DNA for the CDR3: TGTGCCAGCAGCCCTCCTTCAGGGAAGGTGGAGCAGTTCTTC. The V and J genes are TRBV5-4 and TRBJ2-1; D might be TRBD1 (5 bases). In germline, CDR1 is SGHNT, CDR2 YYREEE (reference sequence). This CDR3 region has 14 residues. V lost 4 bases and J lost 10, with 18 bases in between.

V and J are TRBV3-1 (or the pseudogene TRBV3-2) and TRBJ1-6; D ambiguous. The CDR3 extends over 15 amino acids. Germline values: CDR1 LGHDT, CDR2 YNNKEL (reference sequence). Trimming took off 0 bases at V and 10 bases at J, with 13 bases between the two ends. DNA of the CDR3: TGTGCCAGCAGCCAAGAAACGGTTCTACGGTCACCCCTCCACTTT. This sequence encodes CASSQETVLRSPLHF.

The rearrangement uses TRBV12-5 and TRBJ1-3; no clear D gene. V lost 1 base, J lost 2 bases, and 12 bases lay in between. Germline-derived CDR1 and CDR2 are LGHNT and FRNRAP. The CDR3 extends over 16 amino acids. The CDR3 protein is CASGLALLGPGNTIYF. The CDR3, as DNA: TGTGCTAGTGGTTTGGCACTCCTTGGTCCTGGAAACACCATATATTTT.

The chain is built from TRBV7-3 and TRBJ1-2; 7 bases map to TRBD1. Trimming took 5 bases from V and 4 from J; bases not matched to a gene: 4. Looked up from germline, CDR1 is SGHTA and CDR2 is FQGTGA. The CDR3 has 13 amino acids. In nucleotides, the CDR3 is TGTGCCAGCAGCCTAGGGGGCGGCTATGGCTACACCTTC. Translation: CASSLGGGYGYTF.

This CDR3 reads CASSLGQTGYTF. The CDR3 DNA reads as TGTGCCAGCAGCTTGGGACAGACGGGCTACACCTTC. The chain joins TRBV13 to TRBJ1-2, with 7 bases aligning to TRBD1. CDR1 is PRHDT, CDR2 FYEKMQ, per germline (reference sequence). There are 12 residues in the CDR3. V shed 3 bases, J shed 8 bases, and the junction held 3 bases outside the gene matches.

CDR3 sequence: CASSPQSNQPQHF. The CDR3 bases are TGTGCCAGCAGTCCTCAGTCAAATCAGCCCCAGCATTTT. The chain is built from TRBV12-3 or TRBV12-4 and TRBJ1-5; D not certain. The CDR3 runs 13 residues. V lost 5 bases and J lost 4, with 9 bases in between.

The chain links TRBV9 to TRBJ2-7; 7 bases map to TRBD1. The CDR3 runs 13 residues. In germline, CDR1 is SGDLS, CDR2 YYNGEE. Unmatched junction bases numbered 8, after V lost 6 bases and J lost 5 bases. In DNA form, the CDR3 reads TGTGCCAGCAATAAACAGGGGATTGACGAGCAGTACTTC. The encoded protein is CASNKQGIDEQYF.

This sequence joins TRBV12-5 and TRBJ2-3; D not resolved. The CDR3 has 11 amino acids. The ends were cut back, 6 bases at V and 5 bases at J, with 6 bases in the middle. Germline assignment: CDR1 LGHNT and CDR2 FRNRAP. CDR3 region: CASGREDTQYF. CDR3 bases: TGTGCTAGTGGAAGAGAAGATACGCAGTATTTT.

The CDR3 DNA follows: TGTGCCAGCAGCTTTTCCTGGGCCCGGTTAGGGACCCAGTACTTC. Translation gives CASSFSWARLGTQYF. This chain joins TRBV7-6 and TRBJ2-5, with unresolved D. The CDR3 runs 15 residues. V lost 3 bases to trimming and J lost 7 bases, with 18 bases between them. Germline values: CDR1 SGHVS, CDR2 FNYEAQ.

The chain joins TRBV7-2 to TRBJ2-3, with D uncertain. Germline V CDR1 and CDR2: SGHTA, FQGNSA. The CDR3 covers 14 residues. The ends were cut back, 6 bases at V and 0 bases at J, with 10 bases in the middle. For the CDR3, the DNA is TGTGCCAGCAGGTGGAGAGATAGCACAGATACGCAGTATTTT. It encodes CASRWRDSTDTQYF.

This rearrangement joins TRBV6-1 to TRBJ2-7; 10 nucleotides line up with TRBD1. The germline CDR1 and CDR2 sequences are MNHNS and SASEGT. The CDR3 is made up of 14 amino acids. J was trimmed by 7 bases and V by 5 bases; bases with no gene match: 8. CDR3 nucleotide sequence: TGTGCCAGCAGTTTGGGACAGGGGTTATGGGAGCAGTACTTC. Its translation: CASSLGQGLWEQYF.

Concerning this clone: A read error may produce the germline difference seen at one junction end. This chain uses TRBV5-4 with TRBJ2-3; TRBD1 agrees at 10 bases. Per germline, CDR1 SGHNT and CDR2 YYREEE (reference sequence). This CDR3 contains 15 residues. The CDR3 here is CASSSRDRGTDTQYF. In DNA, the CDR3 is TGTGCCAGCAGCTCCCGGGACAGGGGCACTGATACGCAGTATTTT. Full variable domain (rest looked up from reference TRBV5-4 and TRBJ2-3): ETGVTQSPTHLIKTRGQQVTLRCSSQSGHNTVSWYQQALGQGPQFIFQYYREEENGRGNFPPRFSGLQFPNYSSELNVNALELDDSALYLCASSSRDRGTDTQYFGPGTRLTVL.

This clone counts as medium-sized. The chain recombines TRBV12-3 or TRBV12-4 with TRBJ1-2, with 7 bases lining up with TRBD1. J gave up 7 bases and V 6 bases, and 8 bases lay outside the gene matches. The CDR3 consists of 13 residues. Here the CDR3 reads CASRTGRRGGYTF. The CDR3 DNA reads TGTGCCAGCAGGACAGGGCGTCGAGGTGGCTACACCTTC.

The gene calls are TRBV11-2 and TRBJ2-6; D possibly corresponds to TRBD1 (6 bases). The V and J ends lost 1 base and 3 bases respectively, with 10 bases between them. CDR1 and CDR2 (germline): SGHAT, FQNNGV. This CDR3 has 16 amino acids. The DNA for the CDR3 is TGTGCCAGCAGCTTAGCCTACAGGGTTGGGGCCAACGTCCTGACTTTC. Encoded protein: CASSLAYRVGANVLTF.

This chain uses TRBV21-1 with TRBJ2-1; the table assigns TRBD2, which was not confirmed against the DNA. TRBV21-1 is noted as a pseudogene. The CDR3 runs to 15 residues. DNA for the CDR3: TGTGCCAGCAGCCCCTTCCGGGGGTCCTACAATGAGCAGTTCTTC. This translates into CASSPFRGSYNEQFF.

The chain combines TRBV30 with TRBJ2-5; TRBD1 matches at 11 bases. J was trimmed by 7 bases and V by 5 bases; bases with no gene match: 3. The V gene's germline CDR1 is GTSNPN and CDR2 SVGIG (reference sequence). CDR3 length: 12 amino acids. CDR3 residues: CAWGTGGATQYF. The CDR3 DNA is TGTGCCTGGGGGACAGGGGGGGCGACCCAGTACTTC.

The genes are TRBV4-1 and TRBJ1-5; TRBD1 might be the D (5 bases). Germline V CDR1 and CDR2: MGHRA, YSYEKL. The CDR3 has 14 amino acids. Between the trimmed V and J ends, which lost 3 bases and 6 bases, there was a span of 12 bases. The CDR3 region has the DNA TGCGCCAGCAGCCAGGAGGGGATGGGTCAGCCCCAGCATTTT. Translated: CASSQEGMGQPQHF.

The rearrangement joins TRBV28 to TRBJ2-7; a weak D match, TRBD2 (6 bases). Germline-derived CDR1 and CDR2 are MDHEN and SYDVKM. With 5 bases removed from V and 3 bases from J, the gap between germline ends came to 32 bases. The CDR3 length is 20 residues. The chain's CDR3 is CASSTNPGAGRYIGLYEQYF. The CDR3 DNA is TGTGCCAGCAGTACCAACCCTGGGGCAGGGAGGTATATAGGGCTCTACGAGCAGTACTTC.

The chain recombines TRBV19 with TRBJ2-4, with D possibly TRBD1 on 6 matching bases. V gave up 7 bases and J gave up 0 bases, with 13 bases separating them. The CDR3 is made up of 15 amino acids. Germline V CDR1 and CDR2: LNHDA, SQIVND (reference sequence). The CDR3 DNA reads as TGTGCCAGTACCACGGGGACATTAGCCAAAAACATTCAGTACTTC. Residues: CASTTGTLAKNIQYF.

The rearrangement uses TRBV2 and TRBJ1-1, with TRBD1 matching 9 bases. The V gene end was trimmed by 5 bases and the J gene end by 3 bases; junction bases not matched to a gene: 4. Germline CDR1 SNHLY, CDR2 FYNNEI. There are 14 residues in the CDR3. CDR3 nucleotides: TGTGCCAGCAGTTCACAGGGGGCAGACACTGAAGCTTTCTTT. Its protein product is CASSSQGADTEAFF. Drawing the rest from reference TRBV2 and TRBJ1-1, the complete variable domain is EPEVTQTPSHQVTQMGQEVILRCVPISNHLYFYWYRQILGQKVEFLVSFYNNEISEKSEIFDDQFSVERPDGSNFTLKIRSTKLEDSAMYFCASSSQGADTEAFFGQGTRLTVV.

This clone was observed once. This rearrangement joins TRBV5-1 to TRBJ2-1; the match to TRBD1 covers 9 bases. The CDR3 contains 15 residues. Unmatched junction bases numbered 6, after V lost 0 bases and J lost 8 bases. Germline CDR1 SGHRS, CDR2 YFSETQ. CDR3 DNA sequence: TGCGCCAGCAGCTTGGGTGGACAGGGGTATCATGAGCAGTTCTTC. Protein product: CASSLGGQGYHEQFF. Together with reference TRBV5-1 and TRBJ2-1, the CDR3 gives the full variable domain: KAGVTQTPRYLIKTRGQQVTLSCSPISGHRSVSWYQQTPGQGLQFLFEYFSETQRNKGNFPGRFSGRQFSNSRSEMNVSTLELGDSALYLCASSLGGQGYHEQFFGPGTRLTVL.

This clone was seen a single time. J is TRBJ1-4 and V is TRBV5-1; 9 bases align to TRBD1. The V segment lost 4 bases and the J segment 7 bases; nucleotides outside the gene matches: 8. Germline CDR1 and CDR2: SGHRS and YFSETQ. CDR3 size: 15 residues. The CDR3 sequence: CASSRTGGSSEKLFF. In nucleotides, the CDR3 is TGCGCCAGCAGCCGTACAGGGGGCTCATCTGAAAAACTGTTTTTT. The whole variable domain, filled in from reference TRBV5-1 and TRBJ1-4, reads KAGVTQTPRYLIKTRGQQVTLSCSPISGHRSVSWYQQTPGQGLQFLFEYFSETQRNKGNFPGRFSGRQFSNSRSEMNVSTLELGDSALYLCASSRTGGSSEKLFFGSGTQLSVL.

The V and J genes are TRBV2 and TRBJ2-7; the match to TRBD1 covers 8 bases. Germline lookup yields CDR1 SNHLY and CDR2 FYNNEI. The CDR3 is 14 amino acids. Unmatched junction bases numbered 4, after V lost 2 bases and J lost 4 bases. The CDR3 nucleotides are TGTGCCAGCAGTGAACAGGGGGCGCGGTACGAGCAGTACTTC. It codes for CASSEQGARYEQYF. The full variable domain, its missing parts supplied by reference TRBV2 and TRBJ2-7, is EPEVTQTPSHQVTQMGQEVILRCVPISNHLYFYWYRQILGQKVEFLVSFYNNEISEKSEIFDDQFSVERPDGSNFTLKIRSTKLEDSAMYFCASSEQGARYEQYFGPGTRLTVT.